A selection of T cell receptor beta chains follows, all from one sample in a study of OX40 agonist ivuxolimab in advanced cancers. Using immunoSEQ multiplex PCR, the repertoire was profiled, and TCRdb retains in-frame clones only, with some absent. The top ten hold about 25% of the sample, which has some 17,000 clones, about 90% seen once. This specimen consisted of CD4+ or CD8+ T cells sorted from blood, obtained in a trial of the OX40 agonist ivuxolimab. The receptors were gathered from an adult with an advanced solid tumor such as melanoma, head and neck, liver or kidney cancer. The CDR3 runs from the conserved cysteine through the conserved F or W. D genes are given only for firm matches. Some rows have no size entry. The others give once, few or many, or a class for an expanded clone.

clone size: once
D gene: TRBD2
V gene: TRBV6-6
J gene: TRBJ2-3
CDR3 protein: CASSRTSGSTDTQYF
CDR3 DNA: TGTGCCAGCAGCCGGACTAGCGGAAGCACAGATACGCAGTATTTT

clone size: NA
D gene: TRBD1
V gene: TRBV10-3
J gene: TRBJ2-7
CDR3 protein: CATYPRDRVTYEQYF
CDR3 DNA: TGTGCCACGTACCCGCGGGACAGGGTCACCTACGAGCAGTACTTC

clone size: NA
D gene: NA
V gene: TRBV27
J gene: TRBJ2-3
CDR3 protein: CASSSPGTRTDTQYF
CDR3 DNA: TGTGCCAGCAGTTCACCCGGGACCCGCACAGATACGCAGTATTTT

clone size: NA
D gene: NA
V gene: TRBV27
J gene: TRBJ1-3
CDR3 protein: CASSPIGYSGNTIYF
CDR3 DNA: TGTGCCAGCAGTCCCATCGGGTACTCTGGAAACACCATATATTTT

clone size: once
D gene: NA
V gene: TRBV2
J gene: TRBJ2-5
CDR3 protein: CASKTVSGGSPIGTQYF
CDR3 DNA: TGTGCCAGTAAAACTGTCTCGGGGGGCTCACCAATCGGGACCCAGTACTTC

clone size: NA
D gene: NA
V gene: TRBV7-9
J gene: TRBJ1-1
CDR3 protein: CASSLEFNGGTEAFF
CDR3 DNA: TGTGCCAGCAGCTTAGAGTTTAATGGGGGGACTGAAGCTTTCTTT

clone size: NA
D gene: NA
V gene: TRBV6-6
J gene: TRBJ2-5
CDR3 protein: CASRGETQYF
CDR3 DNA: TGTGCCAGCCGCGGAGAGACCCAGTACTTC

clone size: once
D gene: NA
V gene: TRBV27
J gene: TRBJ1-2
CDR3 protein: CASSYGTGSGYTF
CDR3 DNA: TGTGCCAGCAGTTACGGGACCGGGAGTGGCTACACCTTC

clone size: NA
D gene: NA
V gene: TRBV11-2
J gene: TRBJ1-2
CDR3 protein: CASSETPVVPLVDYGYTF
CDR3 DNA: TGTGCCAGCAGCGAAACCCCCGTAGTCCCGTTAGTTGACTATGGCTACACCTTC

clone size: NA
D gene: NA
V gene: TRBV27
J gene: TRBJ2-5
CDR3 protein: CASSPPGRAQVETQYF
CDR3 DNA: TGTGCCAGCAGTCCCCCCGGCAGGGCCCAGGTAGAGACCCAGTACTTC